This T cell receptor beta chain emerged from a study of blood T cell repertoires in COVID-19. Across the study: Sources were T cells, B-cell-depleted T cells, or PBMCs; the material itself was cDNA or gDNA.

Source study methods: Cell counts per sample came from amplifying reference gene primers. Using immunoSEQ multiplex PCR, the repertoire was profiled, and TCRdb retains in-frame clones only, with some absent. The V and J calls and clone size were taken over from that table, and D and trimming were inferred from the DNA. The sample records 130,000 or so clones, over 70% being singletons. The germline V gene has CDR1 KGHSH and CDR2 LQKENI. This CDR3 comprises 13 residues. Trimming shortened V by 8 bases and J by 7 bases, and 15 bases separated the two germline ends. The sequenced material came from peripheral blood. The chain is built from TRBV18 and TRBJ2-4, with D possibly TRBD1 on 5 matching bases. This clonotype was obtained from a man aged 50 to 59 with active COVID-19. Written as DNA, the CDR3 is TGTGCCAGCAAGGGGCAAAACGACAACATTCAGTACTTC. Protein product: CASKGQNDNIQYF. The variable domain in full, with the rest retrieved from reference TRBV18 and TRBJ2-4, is NAGVMQNPRHLVRRRGQEARLRCSPMKGHSHVYWYRQLPEEGLKFMVYLQKENIIDESGMPKERFSAEFPKEGPSILRIQQVVRGDSAAYFCASKGQNDNIQYFGAGTRLSVL.